This T cell receptor (beta chain) was retrieved from a study of cytomegalovirus exposure and HLA in healthy donors. Findings of the study overall: CMV antigen specificity of a few CMV-associated chains was confirmed in vitro.

After removal of 5 bases from V and 1 base from J, the junction contained 9 bases not matched to a gene. This CDR3 is built from 16 residues. Germline loops: CDR1 MNHEY, CDR2 SMNVEV (reference sequence). Note on this clone: What it recognizes is unknown.

TCRdb keeps only in-frame clones here, not all; method: immunoSEQ multiplex PCR. The sample includes 200,000 to 250,000 clones, 80% to 95% seen only once; the top ten take about 1%. J is TRBJ2-7 and V is TRBV27; 9 bases are shared with TRBD2. Material for sequencing was PBMCs. The receptor was isolated from a young woman in good health and CMV-seronegative. The CDR3 region has the DNA TGTGCCAGCAGTGCAACTCTAGCGGGAAGATCCTACGAGCAGTACTTC. Its protein is CASSATLAGRSYEQYF.